Listed below are T cell receptor beta chains from one sample, sequenced in a study of graft-versus-host responses after intestinal transplantation. These receptors are not linked to any known antigen. Profiling relied on immunoSEQ multiplex PCR, and the TCRdb table lists in-frame clones only, not all of them. The table has 130,000 or so clones, around nine tenths seen once. Sequences were derived from unstimulated CD4+ T cells sorted from spleen or lymph node cells, sampled before intestinal transplant. Receptors were obtained from a human donor who received an intestinal transplant. Each CDR3 is given with its conserved first and last residue. D genes are given only for firm matches. Size is omitted from some rows. Given values are once, few, many or a class for expanded clones.

v_gene	j_gene	d_gene	abundance	CDR3nt	CDR3aa
TRBV5-1	TRBJ2-7	.	.	TGCGCCAGCAGCTTGGAAAGGACAGATTCCGACGAGCAGTACTTC	CASSLERTDSDEQYF
TRBV21-1	TRBJ2-7	.	.	TGTGCCAGCAGCAGAGCGCAGGGAAGCGAGCAGTACTTC	CASSRAQGSEQYF
TRBV5-6	TRBJ1-2	.	.	TGTGCCAGCAGCTTACCGGGACAACCGCTGGGAGGCTATGGCTACACCTTC	CASSLPGQPLGGYGYTF
TRBV5-4	TRBJ2-5	.	.	TGTGCCTACGGACAGAGACAAGAGACCCAGTACTTC	CAYGQRQETQYF
TRBV4-3	TRBJ2-1	.	.	TGCGCCAGCAGCCAAACACAGGATTACAATGAGCAGTTCTTC	CASSQTQDYNEQFF
TRBV14	TRBJ1-4	.	.	TGTGCCAGCAGCCAAGCCCGATGGCGAGCTAATGAAAAACTGTTTTTT	CASSQARWRANEKLFF
TRBV19	TRBJ1-3	.	once	TGTGCCAGTAGCCTTGTCCGAGGAGTCGGAGGAAACACCATATATTTT	CASSLVRGVGGNTIYF
TRBV11-2	TRBJ1-2	.	.	TGTGCCAGCAGCTTCGTCCTGGGGGATGGCTACACCTTC	CASSFVLGDGYTF
TRBV2	TRBJ2-5	.	.	TGTGCCAGCAGTGAAGGGACCCAGTACTTC	CASSEGTQYF
TRBV25-1	TRBJ2-5	TRBD2	once	TGTGCCAGCAGTGAACTAGCGGGAAGAGAGACCCAGTACTTC	CASSELAGRETQYF
TRBV28	TRBJ1-4	.	.	TGTGCCAGCAGTCGGGGAGGACCACCAACTAATGAAAAACTGTTTTTT	CASSRGGPPTNEKLFF
TRBV9	TRBJ2-7	.	.	TGTGCCAGCAGCGTAGAACCAGAGGGCTACGAGCAGTACTTC	CASSVEPEGYEQYF
TRBV6-4	TRBJ2-2	TRBD1	.	TGTGCCAGCAGCGCCGGGACAGACACCGGGGAGCTGTTTTTT	CASSAGTDTGELFF
TRBV27	TRBJ1-6	.	.	TGTGCCAGCACGGCGGGGCAGGTCTATTCACCCCTCCACTTT	CASTAGQVYSPLHF
TRBV7-9	TRBJ1-1	.	.	TGTGCCAGCAGCTTAGGAGGGCACAGCCAAGGTGAAGCTTTCTTT	CASSLGGHSQGEAFF
TRBV6-5	TRBJ1-3	.	few	TGTGCCAGCAGTTACTCGTGGGGAAACACCATATATTTT	CASSYSWGNTIYF
TRBV11-2	TRBJ1-1	.	.	TGTGCCAGCAGCTTAGAGGGGGAGGCTACTTTCTTT	CASSLEGEATFF
TRBV19	TRBJ2-1	.	.	TGTGCCAGCGCCTGGGCTGGTATCGATGAGCAGTTCTTC	CASAWAGIDEQFF
TRBV14	TRBJ1-4	.	.	TGTGCCAGCAGCCCACGCGGTAGGTCCGTTGGAAAACTGTTTTTT	CASSPRGRSVGKLFF
TRBV27	TRBJ2-2	.	once	TGTGCCAGCAGTCCTACGGACACCGGGGAGCTGTTTTTT	CASSPTDTGELFF
TRBV9	TRBJ2-7	.	.	TGTGCCAGCAGCGTAGCCCAGGGAGGCGACGAGCAGTACTTC	CASSVAQGGDEQYF
TRBV28	TRBJ2-3	.	.	TGTGCCAGCAGTTTAGGACCCAACCCCACAGATACGCAGTATTTT	CASSLGPNPTDTQYF
TRBV30	TRBJ2-7	.	.	TGTGCCTGGAGTTCGTCGGCGGGGAGGCGCGAGCAGTACTTC	CAWSSSAGRREQYF
TRBV19	TRBJ2-7	TRBD2	few	TGTGCCAGTAGGTGGGCTAGCGGATACGAGCAGTACTTC	CASRWASGYEQYF
TRBV28	TRBJ2-7	.	.	TGTGCCAGCAGTAAAGGTCGATACGGGGGTGGGATTTACGAGCAGTACTTC	CASSKGRYGGGIYEQYF
TRBV2	TRBJ2-2	TRBD2	.	TGTGCCAGCAGTGGGGCGGGAGGCTATACCGGGGAGCTGTTTTTT	CASSGAGGYTGELFF
TRBV11-2	TRBJ1-1	TRBD1	.	TGTGCCAGCAGCTTAGGTTCTTTCTGGACAGGGGTTACTGAAGCTTTCTTT	CASSLGSFWTGVTEAFF
TRBV30	TRBJ1-3	.	.	TGTGCCTGGAGAACAGATGGAAACACCATATATTTT	CAWRTDGNTIYF
TRBV6-5	TRBJ1-5	TRBD1	.	TGTGCCAGCAGTTTCGGACAGGGTAATCAGCCCCAGCATTTT	CASSFGQGNQPQHF
TRBV7-8	TRBJ1-1	TRBD1	once	TGTGCCAGCAGCCCCCAGGGACAGGGGGAGACTGAAGCTTTCTTT	CASSPQGQGETEAFF
TRBV11-3	TRBJ2-1	.	.	TGTGCCAGCAGCTTAGATTTTGGGAGTAGGCAGTTCTTC	CASSLDFGSRQFF
TRBV27	TRBJ2-7	.	once	TGTGCCAGCAGTTGGGGGGTATCCTACGAGCAGTACTTC	CASSWGVSYEQYF
TRBV6-5	TRBJ1-2	.	.	TGTGCCAGTAAGAGGGGATCCTATGGCTACACCTTC	CASKRGSYGYTF
TRBV6-6	TRBJ2-6	.	.	TGTGCCAGCAGTTCGACAGACCCTGGGGCCAACGTCCTGACTTTC	CASSSTDPGANVLTF